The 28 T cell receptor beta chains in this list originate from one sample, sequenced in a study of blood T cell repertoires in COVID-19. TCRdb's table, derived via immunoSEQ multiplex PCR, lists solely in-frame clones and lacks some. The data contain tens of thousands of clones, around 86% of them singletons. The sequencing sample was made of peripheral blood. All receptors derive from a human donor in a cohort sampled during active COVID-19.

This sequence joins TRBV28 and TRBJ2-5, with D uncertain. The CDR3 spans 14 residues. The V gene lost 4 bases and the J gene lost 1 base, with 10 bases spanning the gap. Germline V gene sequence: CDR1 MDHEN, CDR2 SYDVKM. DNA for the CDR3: TGTGCCAGCAGTTATAGCTTTTCCCAAGAGACCCAGTACTTC. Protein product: CASSYSFSQETQYF.

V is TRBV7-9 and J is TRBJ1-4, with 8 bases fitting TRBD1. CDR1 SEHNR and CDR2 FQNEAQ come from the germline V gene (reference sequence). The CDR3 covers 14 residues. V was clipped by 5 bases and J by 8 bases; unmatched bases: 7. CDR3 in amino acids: CASSRTGREEKLFF. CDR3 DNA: TGTGCCAGCAGCCGGACAGGGCGGGAGGAAAAACTGTTTTTT.

CDR3 sequence (DNA): TGTGCCAGCAGTGGGGACAGGCCCCTTTACGAGCAGTACTTC. This gives the protein CASSGDRPLYEQYF. This chain links TRBV25-1 with TRBJ2-7, with TRBD1 identical over 8 bases. There are 14 residues in the CDR3. J was trimmed by 4 bases and V by 4 bases; bases with no gene match: 6. Germline lookup yields CDR1 MGHDK and CDR2 SYGVNS.

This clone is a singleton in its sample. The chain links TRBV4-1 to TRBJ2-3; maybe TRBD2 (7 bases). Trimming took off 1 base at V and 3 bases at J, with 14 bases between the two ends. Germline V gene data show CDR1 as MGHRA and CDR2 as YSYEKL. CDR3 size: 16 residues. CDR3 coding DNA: TGCGCCAGCAGCCAAGGCGGGGGCATGGGGACAGATACGCAGTATTTT. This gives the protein CASSQGGGMGTDTQYF.

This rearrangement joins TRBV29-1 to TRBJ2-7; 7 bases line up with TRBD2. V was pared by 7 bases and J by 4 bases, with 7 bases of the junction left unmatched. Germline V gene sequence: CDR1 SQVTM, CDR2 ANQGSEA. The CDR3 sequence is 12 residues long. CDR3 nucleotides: TGCAGCGGGGGAGGAGCGGGGTACGAGCAGTACTTC. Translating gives CSGGGAGYEQYF.

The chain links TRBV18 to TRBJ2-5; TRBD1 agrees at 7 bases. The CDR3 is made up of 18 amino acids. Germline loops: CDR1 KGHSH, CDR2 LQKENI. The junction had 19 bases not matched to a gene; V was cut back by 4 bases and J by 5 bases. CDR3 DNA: TGTGCCAGCTCACGTTACCCCCCAGGGACAGATGTTGTTGAGACCCAGTACTTC. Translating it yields CASSRYPPGTDVVETQYF.

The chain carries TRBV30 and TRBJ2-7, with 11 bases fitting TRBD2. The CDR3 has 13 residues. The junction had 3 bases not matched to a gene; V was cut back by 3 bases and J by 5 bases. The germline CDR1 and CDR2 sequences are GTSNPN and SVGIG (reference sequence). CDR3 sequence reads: CAWRLAGADEQYF. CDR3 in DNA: TGTGCCTGGAGACTAGCGGGAGCGGACGAGCAGTACTTC.

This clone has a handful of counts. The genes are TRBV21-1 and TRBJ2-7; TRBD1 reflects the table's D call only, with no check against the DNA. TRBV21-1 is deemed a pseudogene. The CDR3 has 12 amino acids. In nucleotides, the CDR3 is TGTGCCAAGACGGACAGGGCCTACGAGCAGTACTTC. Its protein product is CAKTDRAYEQYF.

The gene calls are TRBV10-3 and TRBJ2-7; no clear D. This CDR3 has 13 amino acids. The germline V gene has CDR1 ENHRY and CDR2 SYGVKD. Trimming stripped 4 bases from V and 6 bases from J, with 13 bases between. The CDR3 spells CAISGPPPVEQYF. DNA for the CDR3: TGTGCCATCAGTGGCCCCCCCCCGGTCGAGCAGTACTTC.

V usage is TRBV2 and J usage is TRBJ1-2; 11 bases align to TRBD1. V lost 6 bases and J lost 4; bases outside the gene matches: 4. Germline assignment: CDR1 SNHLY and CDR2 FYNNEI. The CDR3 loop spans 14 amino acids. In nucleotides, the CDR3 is TGTGCCAGCAGGGGACAGGGGGGTCCCTATGGCTACACCTTC. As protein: CASRGQGGPYGYTF.

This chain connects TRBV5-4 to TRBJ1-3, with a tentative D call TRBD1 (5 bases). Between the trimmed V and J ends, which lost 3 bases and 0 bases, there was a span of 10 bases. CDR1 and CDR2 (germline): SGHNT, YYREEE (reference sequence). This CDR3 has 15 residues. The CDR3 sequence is CASSYTGISGNTIYF. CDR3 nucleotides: TGTGCCAGCAGCTACACAGGAATCTCTGGAAACACCATATATTTT.

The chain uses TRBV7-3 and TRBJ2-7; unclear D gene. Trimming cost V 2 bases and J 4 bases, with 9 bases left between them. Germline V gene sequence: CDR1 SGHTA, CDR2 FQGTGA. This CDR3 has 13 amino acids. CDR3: CASSLDGGYEQYF. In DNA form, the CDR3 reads TGTGCCAGCAGCTTAGACGGCGGATACGAGCAGTACTTC.

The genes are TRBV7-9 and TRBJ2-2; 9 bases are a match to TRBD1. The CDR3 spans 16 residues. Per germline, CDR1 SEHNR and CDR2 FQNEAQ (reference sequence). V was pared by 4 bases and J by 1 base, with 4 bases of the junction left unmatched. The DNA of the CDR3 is TGTGCCAGCAGCTCCTACAGGGGGCAGAACACCGGGGAGCTGTTTTTT. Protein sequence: CASSSYRGQNTGELFF.

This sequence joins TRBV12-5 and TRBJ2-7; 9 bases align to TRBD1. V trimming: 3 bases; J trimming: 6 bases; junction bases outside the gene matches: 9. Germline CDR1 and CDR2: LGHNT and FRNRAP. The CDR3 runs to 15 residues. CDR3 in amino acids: CASGFSLGTGSEQYF. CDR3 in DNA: TGTGCTAGTGGTTTTTCCTTAGGGACAGGGAGCGAGCAGTACTTC. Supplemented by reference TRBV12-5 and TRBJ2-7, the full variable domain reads DARVTQTPRHKVTEMGQEVTMRCQPILGHNTVFWYRQTMMQGLELLAYFRNRAPLDDSGMPKDRFSAEMPDATLATLKIQPSEPRDSAVYFCASGFSLGTGSEQYFGPGTRLTVT.

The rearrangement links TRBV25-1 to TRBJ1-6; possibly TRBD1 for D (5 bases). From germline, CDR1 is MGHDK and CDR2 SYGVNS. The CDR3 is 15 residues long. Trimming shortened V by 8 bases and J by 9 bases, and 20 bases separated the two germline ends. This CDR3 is CASSLSGGIGSPLHF. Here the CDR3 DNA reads TGTGCCAGCTCTCTATCGGGGGGAATCGGTTCACCCCTCCACTTT. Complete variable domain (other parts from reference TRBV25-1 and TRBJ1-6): EADIYQTPRYLVIGTGKKITLECSQTMGHDKMYWYQQDPGMELHLIHYSYGVNSTEKGDLSSESTVSRIRTEHFPLTLESARPSHTSQYLCASSLSGGIGSPLHFGNGTRLTVT.

In DNA, the CDR3 is TGTGCCAGCAGCCACATCATAGCGGACCTCCAAGAGACCCAGTACTTC. Its translation is CASSHIIADLQETQYF. The chain joins TRBV3-1 (or the pseudogene TRBV3-2) to TRBJ2-5, with a tentative D call TRBD2 (6 bases). Trimming removed 3 bases at V and 1 base at J, with 15 bases between. Germline V CDR1 and CDR2: LGHDT, YNNKEL (reference sequence). The CDR3 has 16 residues.

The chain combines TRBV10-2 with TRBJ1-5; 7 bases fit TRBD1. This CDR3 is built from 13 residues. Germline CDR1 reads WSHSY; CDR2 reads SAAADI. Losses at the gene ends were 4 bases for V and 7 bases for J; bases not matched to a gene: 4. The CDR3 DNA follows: TGCGCCAGCAGTGGAGGGGGCAGCCAGCCCCAGCATTTT. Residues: CASSGGGSQPQHF.

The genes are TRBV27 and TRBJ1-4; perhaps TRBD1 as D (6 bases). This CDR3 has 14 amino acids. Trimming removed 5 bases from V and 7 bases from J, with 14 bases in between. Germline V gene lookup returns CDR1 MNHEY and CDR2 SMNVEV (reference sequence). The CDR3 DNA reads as TGTGCCAGCAGTACGACAGGTGCCGGTGAAAAACTGTTTTTT. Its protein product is CASSTTGAGEKLFF.

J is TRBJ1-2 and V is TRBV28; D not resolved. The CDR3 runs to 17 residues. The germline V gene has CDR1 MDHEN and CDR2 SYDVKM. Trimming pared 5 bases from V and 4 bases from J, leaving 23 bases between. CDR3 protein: CASSLLVRGKSIYGYTF. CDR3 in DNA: TGTGCCAGCAGTCTGCTTGTGCGGGGAAAGTCAATCTATGGCTACACCTTC.

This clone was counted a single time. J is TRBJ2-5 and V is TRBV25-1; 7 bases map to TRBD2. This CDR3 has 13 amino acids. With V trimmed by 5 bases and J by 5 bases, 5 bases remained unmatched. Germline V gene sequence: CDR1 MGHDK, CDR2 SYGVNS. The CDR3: CASSPRGGETQYF. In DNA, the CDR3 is TGTGCCAGCAGTCCCCGGGGAGGGGAGACCCAGTACTTC.

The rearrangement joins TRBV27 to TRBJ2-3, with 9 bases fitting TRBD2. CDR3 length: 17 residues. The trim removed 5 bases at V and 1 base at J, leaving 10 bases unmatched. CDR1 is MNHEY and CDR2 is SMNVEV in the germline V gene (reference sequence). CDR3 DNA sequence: TGTGCCAGCAGTCCCCTCGGGAAGCGGGGGGGCACAGATACGCAGTATTTT. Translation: CASSPLGKRGGTDTQYF.

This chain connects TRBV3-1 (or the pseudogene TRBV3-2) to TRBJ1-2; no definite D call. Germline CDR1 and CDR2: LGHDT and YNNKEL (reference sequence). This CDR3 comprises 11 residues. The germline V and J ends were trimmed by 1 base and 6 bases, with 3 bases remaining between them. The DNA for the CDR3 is TGTGCCAGCAGCCAAGGCGATGGCTACACCTTC. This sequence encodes CASSQGDGYTF.

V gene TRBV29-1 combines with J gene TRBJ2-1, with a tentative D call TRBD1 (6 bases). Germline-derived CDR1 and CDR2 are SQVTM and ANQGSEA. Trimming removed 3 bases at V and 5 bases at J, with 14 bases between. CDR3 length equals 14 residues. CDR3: CSVETTGIDNEQFF. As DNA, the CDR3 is TGCAGCGTTGAGACTACAGGGATCGACAATGAGCAGTTCTTC.

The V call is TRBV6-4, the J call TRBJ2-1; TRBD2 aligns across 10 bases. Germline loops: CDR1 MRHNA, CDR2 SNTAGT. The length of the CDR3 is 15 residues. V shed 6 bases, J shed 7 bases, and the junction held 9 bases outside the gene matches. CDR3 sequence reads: CASSLRAGGQNEQFF. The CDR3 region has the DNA TGTGCCAGCAGCCTTAGAGCGGGGGGGCAGAATGAGCAGTTCTTC.

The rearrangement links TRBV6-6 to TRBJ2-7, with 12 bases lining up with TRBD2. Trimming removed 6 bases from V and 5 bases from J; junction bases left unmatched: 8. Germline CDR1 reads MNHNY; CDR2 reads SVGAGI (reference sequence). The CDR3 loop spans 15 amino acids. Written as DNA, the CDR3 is TGTGCCAGCAGGCCACTAGCGGGGGGTCCCCACGAGCAGTACTTC. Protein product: CASRPLAGGPHEQYF.

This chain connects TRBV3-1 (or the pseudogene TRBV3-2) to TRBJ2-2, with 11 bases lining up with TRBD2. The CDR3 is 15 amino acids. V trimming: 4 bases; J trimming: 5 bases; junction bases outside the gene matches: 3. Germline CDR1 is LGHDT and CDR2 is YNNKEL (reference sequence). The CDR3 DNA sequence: TGTGCCAGCAGCCTCACTAGCGGGAGAACCGGGGAGCTGTTTTTT. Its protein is CASSLTSGRTGELFF.

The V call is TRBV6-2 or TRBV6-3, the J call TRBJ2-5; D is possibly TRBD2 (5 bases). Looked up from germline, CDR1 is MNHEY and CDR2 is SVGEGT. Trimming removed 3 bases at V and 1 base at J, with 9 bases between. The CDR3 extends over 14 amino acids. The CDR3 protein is CASSYGSAQETQYF. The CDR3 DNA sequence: TGTGCCAGCAGTTATGGTAGCGCCCAAGAGACCCAGTACTTC.

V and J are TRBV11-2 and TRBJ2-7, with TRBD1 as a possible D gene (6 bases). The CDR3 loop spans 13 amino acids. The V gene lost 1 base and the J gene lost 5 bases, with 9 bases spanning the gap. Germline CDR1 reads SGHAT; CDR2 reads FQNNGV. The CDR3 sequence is CASSLVNRDEQYF. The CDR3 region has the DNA TGTGCCAGCAGCTTAGTAAACAGGGACGAGCAGTACTTC. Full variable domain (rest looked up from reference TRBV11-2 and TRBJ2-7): EAGVAQSPRYKIIEKRQSVAFWCNPISGHATLYWYQQILGQGPKLLIQFQNNGVVDDSQLPKDRFSAERLKGVDSTLKIQPAKLEDSAVYLCASSLVNRDEQYFGPGTRLTVT.